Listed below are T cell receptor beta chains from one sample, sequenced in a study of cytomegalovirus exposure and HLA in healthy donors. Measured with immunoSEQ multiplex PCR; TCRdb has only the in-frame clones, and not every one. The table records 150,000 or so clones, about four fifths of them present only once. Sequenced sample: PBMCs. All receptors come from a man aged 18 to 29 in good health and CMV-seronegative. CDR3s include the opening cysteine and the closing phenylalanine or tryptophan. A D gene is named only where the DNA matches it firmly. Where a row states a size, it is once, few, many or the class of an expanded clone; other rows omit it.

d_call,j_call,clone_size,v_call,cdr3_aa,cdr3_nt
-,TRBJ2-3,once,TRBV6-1,CASMSYPSSDTQYF,TGTGCCAGCATGAGCTATCCATCCTCAGATACGCAGTATTTT
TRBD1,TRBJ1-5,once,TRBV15,CATSTGGRGNQPQHF,TGTGCCACCTCGACAGGGGGCCGGGGCAATCAGCCCCAGCATTTT
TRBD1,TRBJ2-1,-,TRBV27,CASSRPLGQGYNEQFF,TGTGCCAGCAGTCGGCCGTTGGGACAGGGGTACAATGAGCAGTTCTTC
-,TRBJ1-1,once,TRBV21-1,CASSLQGAPNTEAFF,TGTGCCAGTTCTTTACAGGGAGCCCCGAACACTGAAGCTTTCTTT
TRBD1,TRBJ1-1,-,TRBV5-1,CASSLEGTGVNTEAFF,TGCGCCAGCAGCTTGGAGGGCACAGGGGTGAACACTGAAGCTTTCTTT
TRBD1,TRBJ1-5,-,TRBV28,CASRTSLGTGYSNQPQHF,TGTGCCAGCCGAACCTCCCTGGGGACAGGGTATAGCAATCAGCCCCAGCATTTT
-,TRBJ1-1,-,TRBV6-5,CASSYEGTDMNTEAFF,TGTGCCAGCAGTTACGAGGGCACAGACATGAACACTGAAGCTTTCTTT
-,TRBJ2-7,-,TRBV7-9,CASSLTGLSYEQYF,TGTGCCAGCAGCTTAACAGGGCTTTCCTACGAGCAGTACTTC
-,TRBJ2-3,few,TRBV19,CAASPTGPPDTQYF,TGTGCCGCCTCCCCGACAGGCCCCCCAGATACGCAGTATTTT
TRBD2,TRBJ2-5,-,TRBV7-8,CASSRGLAGGPETQYF,TGTGCCAGCAGCCGGGGACTAGCGGGGGGGCCGGAGACCCAGTACTTC
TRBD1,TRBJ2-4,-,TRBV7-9,CASSPMTGALAKNIQYF,TGTGCCAGCAGCCCGATGACAGGGGCGCTAGCCAAAAACATTCAGTACTTC
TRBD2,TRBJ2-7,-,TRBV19,CTSSAGSSGVSEQCF,TGTACCAGTAGCGCGGGGTCTAGCGGGGTCTCCGAGCAGTGCTTC
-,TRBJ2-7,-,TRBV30,CAWSVDSGIDEQYF,TGTGCCTGGAGTGTAGATTCGGGGATCGACGAGCAGTACTTC
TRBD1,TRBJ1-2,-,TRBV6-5,CASSWTGKWGNYGYTF,TGTGCCAGCAGTTGGACAGGGAAATGGGGTAACTATGGCTACACCTTC
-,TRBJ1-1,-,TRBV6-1,CASMARGIGTEAFF,TGTGCCAGCATGGCTCGCGGAATTGGCACTGAAGCTTTCTTT
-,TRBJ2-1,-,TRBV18,CASSPPPDNEQFF,TGTGCCAGCTCACCACCGCCAGACAATGAGCAGTTCTTC
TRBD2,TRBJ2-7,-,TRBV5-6,CASSSIGGLAGSRYEQYF,TGTGCCAGCAGCTCCATCGGAGGACTAGCGGGTTCGAGATACGAGCAGTACTTC
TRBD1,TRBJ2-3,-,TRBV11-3,CASSLIGTGGLGTQYF,TGTGCCAGCAGCTTAATTGGGACAGGGGGGTTGGGTACGCAGTATTTT
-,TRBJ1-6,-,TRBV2,CASSERGHYNSPLHF,TGTGCCAGCAGTGAACGGGGACACTATAATTCACCCCTCCACTTT
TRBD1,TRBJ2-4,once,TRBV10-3,CATTGAGNSQYF,TGTGCCACCACAGGGGCAGGAAACAGTCAGTACTTC
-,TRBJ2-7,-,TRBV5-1,CASSTRPGGDLGEQYF,TGCGCCAGCAGCACCCGCCCCGGCGGGGACTTGGGGGAGCAGTACTTC
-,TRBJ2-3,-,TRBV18,CASSPRGGTHTDTQYF,TGTGCCAGCTCACCACGGGGCGGGACCCACACAGATACGCAGTATTTT
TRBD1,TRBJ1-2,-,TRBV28,CASSPVLGQGYGYTF,TGTGCCAGCAGTCCTGTTCTGGGACAGGGCTATGGCTACACCTTC
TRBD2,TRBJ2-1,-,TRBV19,CASSALLTSSGGWFF,TGTGCCAGTAGTGCCCTGCTGACATCTAGCGGGGGTTGGTTCTTC
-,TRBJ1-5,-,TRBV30,CAWSIQGPNQPQHF,TGTGCCTGGAGTATCCAGGGGCCAAATCAGCCCCAGCATTTT
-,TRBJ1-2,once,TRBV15,CATSRDRGQTYGYTF,TGTGCCACCAGCAGAGATCGCGGACAGACCTATGGCTACACCTTC
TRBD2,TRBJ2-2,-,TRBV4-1,CASSMQPVGLAFAGELFF,TGCGCCAGCAGCATGCAACCTGTGGGACTAGCCTTTGCCGGGGAGCTGTTTTTT
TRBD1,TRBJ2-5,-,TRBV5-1,CASSRDRQETQYF,TGCGCCAGCAGCAGGGACAGACAAGAGACCCAGTACTTC
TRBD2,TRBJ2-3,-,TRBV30,CAWTGTSGVTDTQYF,TGTGCCTGGACCGGGACTAGCGGGGTCACAGATACGCAGTATTTT
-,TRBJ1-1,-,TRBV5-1,CASSLVQGRGNTEAFF,TGCGCCAGCAGCTTGGTTCAGGGTAGGGGGAACACTGAAGCTTTCTTT
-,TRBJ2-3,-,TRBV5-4,CASSGEHGYISDTQYF,TGTGCCAGCTCCGGTGAGCATGGATACATTAGCGATACGCAGTATTTT
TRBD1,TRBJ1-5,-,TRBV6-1,CASSEMATGSQPQHF,TGTGCCAGCAGTGAAATGGCGACAGGGTCTCAGCCCCAGCATTTT
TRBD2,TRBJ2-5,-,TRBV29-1,CSVEPRTSGGETQYF,TGCAGCGTTGAACCCAGGACTAGCGGGGGAGAGACCCAGTACTTC
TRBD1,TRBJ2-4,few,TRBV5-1,CASSPTGTGGPVAKNIQYF,TGCGCCAGCAGCCCAACCGGGACAGGGGGTCCTGTGGCCAAAAACATTCAGTACTTC
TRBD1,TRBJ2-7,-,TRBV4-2,CASSQVAGGAMGEQYF,TGTGCCAGCAGCCAAGTGGCAGGGGGCGCAATGGGCGAGCAGTACTTC
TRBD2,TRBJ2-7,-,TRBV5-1,CASSFRLAGSYEQYF,TGCGCCAGCAGCTTCAGACTAGCGGGGTCATACGAGCAGTACTTC
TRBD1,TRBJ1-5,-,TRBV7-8,CASSLVGTANQPQHF,TGTGCCAGCAGCTTAGTAGGGACAGCTAATCAGCCCCAGCATTTT
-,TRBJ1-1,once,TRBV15,CATSMGSLNTEAFF,TGTGCCACCAGCATGGGCAGCTTGAACACTGAAGCTTTCTTT
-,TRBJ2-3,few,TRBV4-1,CASSRQTRHTDTQYF,TGCGCCAGCAGCCGACAGACCAGACACACAGATACGCAGTATTTT
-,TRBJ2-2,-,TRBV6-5,CASSYSGVGTGELFF,TGTGCCAGCAGTTACTCAGGGGTAGGCACCGGGGAGCTGTTTTTT
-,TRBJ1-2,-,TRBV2,CASSEIEAVTNYGYTF,TGTGCCAGCAGTGAAATTGAGGCAGTTACTAACTATGGCTACACCTTC
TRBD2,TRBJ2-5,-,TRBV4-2,CASSSREGETQYF,TGTGCCAGCAGCTCTCGGGAGGGAGAGACCCAGTACTTC
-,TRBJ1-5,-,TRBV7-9,CASSPGGASNQPQHF,TGTGCCAGCAGCCCGGGGGGAGCCAGCAATCAGCCCCAGCATTTT
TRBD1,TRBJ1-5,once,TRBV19,CASKDRGNQPQHF,TGTGCCAGCAAAGACAGGGGCAATCAGCCCCAGCATTTT
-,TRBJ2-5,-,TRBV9,CASSVAGREETQYF,TGTGCCAGCAGCGTAGCGGGCAGGGAAGAGACCCAGTACTTC
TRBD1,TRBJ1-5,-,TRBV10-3,CAISGGQGGNQPQHF,TGTGCCATCAGTGGGGGACAGGGAGGCAATCAGCCCCAGCATTTT
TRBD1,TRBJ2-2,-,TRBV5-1,CASSTGTGVAGELFF,TGCGCCAGCAGCACTGGGACAGGGGTGGCCGGGGAGCTGTTTTTT
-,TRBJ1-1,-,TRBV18,CASSPPWDTAREAFF,TGTGCCAGCTCACCACCGTGGGACACCGCCCGGGAAGCTTTCTTT
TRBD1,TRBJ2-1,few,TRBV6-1,CASSEKTGYEQFF,TGTGCCAGCAGTGAAAAGACAGGGTATGAGCAGTTCTTC
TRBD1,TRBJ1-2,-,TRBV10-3,CAIGTGGVDGYTF,TGTGCCATCGGGACAGGCGGAGTGGATGGCTACACCTTC
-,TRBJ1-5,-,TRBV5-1,CASSLESGDQPQHF,TGCGCCAGCAGCTTGGAGTCAGGGGATCAGCCCCAGCATTTT
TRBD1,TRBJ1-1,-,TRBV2,CASGTGGGYTEAFF,TGTGCCAGCGGAACAGGGGGCGGGTACACTGAAGCTTTCTTT
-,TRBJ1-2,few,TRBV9,CASSRDGGNYGYTF,TGTGCCAGCAGCCGAGATGGGGGGAACTATGGCTACACCTTC
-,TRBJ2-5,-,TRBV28,CASSSDYQETQYF,TGTGCCAGCAGTTCCGACTACCAAGAGACCCAGTACTTC
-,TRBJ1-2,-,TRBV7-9,CASSLVAGFHGYTF,TGTGCCAGCAGCTTAGTTGCAGGGTTTCATGGCTACACCTTC